The entry below describes one T cell receptor (beta chain). A junction boundary mismatches the germline segment, possibly from a read error. The sample originates from a study of CD8+CD57+ T cells in acquired aplastic anemia. Genomic DNA templated the TCR beta VDJ and CDR3 profiling. TCRdb recomputed calls from the reads with MiXCR, one row per CDR3 protein. The sample lists more than 150,000 distinct CDR3 sequences; around half were seen once. Sequencing involved patients with CD8+CD57+ cell expansion previously shown by flow cytometry. Among the patients, none had received any therapy at the time of blood sampling. This CDR3 region has 17 residues. Germline V gene sequence: CDR1 SQVTM, CDR2 ANQGSEA.

Sequenced material: sorted CD4+, CD8+, or CD8+CD57+ T cells (not recorded which) from PBMCs. This TCR was recovered from a human donor with aplastic anemia. The genes are TRBV29-1 and TRBJ2-3; weak D call: TRBD1 (5 bases). The CDR3 here is CSVESQGTSFPLDTRYF. CDR3 bases: TGCAGCGTTGAGTCCCAGGGTACAAGCTTTCCCTTGGATACGCGGTATTTT.